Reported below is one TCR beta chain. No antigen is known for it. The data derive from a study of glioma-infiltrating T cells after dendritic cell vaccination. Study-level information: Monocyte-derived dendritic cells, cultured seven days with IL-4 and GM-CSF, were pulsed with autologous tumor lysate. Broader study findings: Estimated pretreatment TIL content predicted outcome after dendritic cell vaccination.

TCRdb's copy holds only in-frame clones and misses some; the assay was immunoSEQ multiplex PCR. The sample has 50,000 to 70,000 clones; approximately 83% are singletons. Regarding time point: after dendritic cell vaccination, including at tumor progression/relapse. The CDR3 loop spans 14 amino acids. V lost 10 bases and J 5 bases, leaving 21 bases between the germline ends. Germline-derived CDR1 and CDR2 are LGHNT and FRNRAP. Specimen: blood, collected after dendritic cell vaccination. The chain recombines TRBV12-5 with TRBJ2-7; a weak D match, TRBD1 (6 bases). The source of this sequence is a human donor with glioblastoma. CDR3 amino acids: CATSKFIQGNEQYF. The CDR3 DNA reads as TGTGCTACCTCCAAATTCATACAGGGTAACGAGCAGTACTTC.